This TCR beta chain was obtained from a study of cytomegalovirus exposure and HLA in healthy donors. A multiplex PCR was run with 60 Vbeta primers and 13 Jbeta primers. Study processing details: Among the unique TCR beta chains that a later analysis counted, about 85 million in all, 10 million to 13 million were shared. The table came from immunoSEQ multiplex PCR; TCRdb's copy has only in-frame clones and leaves some out. D and trimming were read from the DNA, whereas the V and J calls and clone size are those reported in that table. The sample shows 70,000 to 100,000 clones, 65% of them seen only once. The CDR3 consists of 14 residues. V shed 5 bases and J shed 3 bases, with 14 bases lying between them. The germline V gene encodes CDR1 LNHDA and CDR2 SQIVND (reference sequence). Donors showed nominal health when sampled, although they likely had unrecorded immune exposures.

The specimen was PBMCs. The chain recombines TRBV19 with TRBJ2-7; D unresolved. The sequence derives from a woman in her forties or fifties in good health and CMV-seropositive. CDR3 region: CASSSSSGGYEQYF. CDR3 nucleotides: TGTGCCAGTAGTTCGTCTTCGGGTGGCTACGAGCAGTACTTC.